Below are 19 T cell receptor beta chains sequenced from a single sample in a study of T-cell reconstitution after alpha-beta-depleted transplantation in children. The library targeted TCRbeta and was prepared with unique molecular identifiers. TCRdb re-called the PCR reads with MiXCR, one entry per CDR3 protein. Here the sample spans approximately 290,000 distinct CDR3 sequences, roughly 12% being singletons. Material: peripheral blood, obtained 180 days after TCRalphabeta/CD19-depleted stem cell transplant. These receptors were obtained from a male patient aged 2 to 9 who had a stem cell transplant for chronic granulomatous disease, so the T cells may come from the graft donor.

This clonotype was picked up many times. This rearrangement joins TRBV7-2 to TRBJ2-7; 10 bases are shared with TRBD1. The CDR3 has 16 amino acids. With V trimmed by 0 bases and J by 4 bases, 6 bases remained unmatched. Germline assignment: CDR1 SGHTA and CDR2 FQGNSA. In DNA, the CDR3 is TGTGCCAGCAGCTTAGCCCCGGGACAGGGGTATTACGAGCAGTACTTC. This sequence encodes CASSLAPGQGYYEQYF.

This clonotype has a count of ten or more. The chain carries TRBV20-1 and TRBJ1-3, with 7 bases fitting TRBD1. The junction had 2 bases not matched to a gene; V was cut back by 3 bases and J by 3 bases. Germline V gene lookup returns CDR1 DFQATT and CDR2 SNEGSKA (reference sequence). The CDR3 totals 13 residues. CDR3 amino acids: CSARTGIGNTIYF. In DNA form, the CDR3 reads TGCAGTGCTAGGACAGGGATTGGAAACACCATATATTTT.

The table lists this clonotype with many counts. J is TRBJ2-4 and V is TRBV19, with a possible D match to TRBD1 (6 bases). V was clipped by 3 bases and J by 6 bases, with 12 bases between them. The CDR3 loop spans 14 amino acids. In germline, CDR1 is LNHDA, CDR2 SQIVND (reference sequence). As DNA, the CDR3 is TGTGCCAGTAGTATCGATCAGGGGCGAAACATTCAGTACTTC. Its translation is CASSIDQGRNIQYF.

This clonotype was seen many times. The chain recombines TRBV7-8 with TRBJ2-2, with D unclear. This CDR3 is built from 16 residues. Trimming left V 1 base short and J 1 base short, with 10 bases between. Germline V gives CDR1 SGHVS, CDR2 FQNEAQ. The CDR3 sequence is CASSLGMGRNTGELFF. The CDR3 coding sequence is TGTGCCAGCAGCTTAGGGATGGGCCGGAACACCGGGGAGCTGTTTTTT.

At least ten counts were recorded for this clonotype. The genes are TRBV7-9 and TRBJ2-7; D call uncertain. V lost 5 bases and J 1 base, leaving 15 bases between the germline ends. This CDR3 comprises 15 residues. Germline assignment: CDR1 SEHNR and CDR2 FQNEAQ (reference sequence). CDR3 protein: CASSHPPPSSYEQYF. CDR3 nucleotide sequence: TGTGCCAGCAGCCACCCACCCCCAAGTTCCTACGAGCAGTACTTC.

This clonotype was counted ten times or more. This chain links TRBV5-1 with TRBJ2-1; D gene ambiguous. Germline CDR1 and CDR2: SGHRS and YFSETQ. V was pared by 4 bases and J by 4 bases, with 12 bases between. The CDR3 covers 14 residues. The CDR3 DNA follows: TGCGCCAGCAGCCTGGAGAACTCTTACAATGAGCAGTTCTTC. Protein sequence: CASSLENSYNEQFF.

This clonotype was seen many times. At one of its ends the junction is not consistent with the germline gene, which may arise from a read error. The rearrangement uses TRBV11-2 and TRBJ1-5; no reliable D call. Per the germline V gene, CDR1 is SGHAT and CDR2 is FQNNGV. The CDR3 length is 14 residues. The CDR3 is CASSIEARRQPQHF. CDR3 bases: TGTGCCAGCAGCATAGAGGCCAGGCGACAGCCCCAGCATTTT.

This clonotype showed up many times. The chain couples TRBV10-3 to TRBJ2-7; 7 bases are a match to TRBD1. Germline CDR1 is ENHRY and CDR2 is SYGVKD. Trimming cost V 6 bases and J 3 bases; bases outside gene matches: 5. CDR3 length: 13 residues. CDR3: CAISKGADYEQYF. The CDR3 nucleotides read TGTGCCATCAGCAAGGGGGCCGACTACGAGCAGTACTTC.

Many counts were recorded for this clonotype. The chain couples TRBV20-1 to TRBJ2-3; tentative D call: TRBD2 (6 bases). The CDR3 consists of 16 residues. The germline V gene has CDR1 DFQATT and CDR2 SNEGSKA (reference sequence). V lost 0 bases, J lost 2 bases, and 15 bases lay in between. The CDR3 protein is CSARDHGRTTTDTQYF. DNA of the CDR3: TGCAGTGCTAGAGATCATGGCAGGACTACCACAGATACGCAGTATTTT.

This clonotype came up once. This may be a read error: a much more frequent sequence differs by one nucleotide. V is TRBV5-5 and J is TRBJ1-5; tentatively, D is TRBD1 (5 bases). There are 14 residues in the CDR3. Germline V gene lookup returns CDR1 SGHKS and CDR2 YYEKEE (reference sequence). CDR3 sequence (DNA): TGTGCCAGCAGCCTAGGGGTTAGCAATCAGCCCCCGCATTTT. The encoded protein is CASSLGVSNQPPHF.

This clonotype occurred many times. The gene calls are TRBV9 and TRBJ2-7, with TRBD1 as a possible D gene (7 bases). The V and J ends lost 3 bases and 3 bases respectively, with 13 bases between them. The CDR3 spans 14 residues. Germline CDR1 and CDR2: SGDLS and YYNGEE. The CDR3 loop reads CASSGSRGVYEQYF. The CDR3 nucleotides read TGTGCCAGCAGCGGGTCCAGGGGGGTCTACGAGCAGTACTTC.

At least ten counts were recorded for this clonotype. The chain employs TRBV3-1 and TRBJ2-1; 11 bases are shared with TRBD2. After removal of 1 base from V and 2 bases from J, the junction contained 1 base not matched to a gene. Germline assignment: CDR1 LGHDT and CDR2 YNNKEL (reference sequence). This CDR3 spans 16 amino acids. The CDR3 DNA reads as TGTGCCAGCAGCCAAGGGGGACTAGCGGCCTACAATGAGCAGTTCTTC. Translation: CASSQGGLAAYNEQFF.

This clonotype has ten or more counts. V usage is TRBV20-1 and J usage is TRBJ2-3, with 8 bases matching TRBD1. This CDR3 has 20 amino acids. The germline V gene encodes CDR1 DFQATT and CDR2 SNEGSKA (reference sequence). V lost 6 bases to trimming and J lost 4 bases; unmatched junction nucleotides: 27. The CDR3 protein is CSAPDRDSQPFVLWADTQYF. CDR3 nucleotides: TGCAGTGCACCGGACAGGGACAGCCAGCCCTTTGTACTTTGGGCAGATACGCAGTATTTT.

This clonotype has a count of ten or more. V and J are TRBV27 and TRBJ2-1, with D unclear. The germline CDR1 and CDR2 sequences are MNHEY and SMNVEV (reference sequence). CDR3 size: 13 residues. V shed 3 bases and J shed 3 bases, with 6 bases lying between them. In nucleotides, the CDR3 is TGTGCCAGCAGTTTTTCGTTCTACAATGAGCAGTTCTTC. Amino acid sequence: CASSFSFYNEQFF.

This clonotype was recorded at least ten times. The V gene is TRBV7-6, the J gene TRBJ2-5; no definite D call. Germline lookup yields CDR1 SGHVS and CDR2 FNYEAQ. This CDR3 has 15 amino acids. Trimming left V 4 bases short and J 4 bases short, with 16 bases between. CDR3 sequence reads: CASSSQSRAVETQYF. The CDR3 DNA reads TGTGCCAGCAGCTCCCAGTCTCGGGCGGTAGAGACCCAGTACTTC. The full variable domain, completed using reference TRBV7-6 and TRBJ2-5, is GAGVSQSPRYKVTKRGQDVALRCDPISGHVSLYWYRQALGQGPEFLTYFNYEAQQDKSGLPNDRFSAERPEGSISTLTIQRTEQRDSAMYRCASSSQSRAVETQYFGPGTRLLVL.

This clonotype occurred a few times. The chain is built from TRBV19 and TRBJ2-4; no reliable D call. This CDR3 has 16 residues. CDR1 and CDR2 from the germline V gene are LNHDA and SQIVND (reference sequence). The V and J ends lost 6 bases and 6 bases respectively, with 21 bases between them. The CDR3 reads CASRPAGLVDANIQYF. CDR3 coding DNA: TGTGCCAGTAGGCCAGCCGGTCTTGTGGACGCAAACATTCAGTACTTC.

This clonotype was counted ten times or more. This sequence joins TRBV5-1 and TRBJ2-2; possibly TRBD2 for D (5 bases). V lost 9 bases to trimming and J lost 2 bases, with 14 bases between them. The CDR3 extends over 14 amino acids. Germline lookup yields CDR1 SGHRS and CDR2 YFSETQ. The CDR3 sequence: CATRGSVNTGELFF. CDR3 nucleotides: TGCGCCACCCGAGGTAGCGTTAACACCGGGGAGCTGTTTTTT.

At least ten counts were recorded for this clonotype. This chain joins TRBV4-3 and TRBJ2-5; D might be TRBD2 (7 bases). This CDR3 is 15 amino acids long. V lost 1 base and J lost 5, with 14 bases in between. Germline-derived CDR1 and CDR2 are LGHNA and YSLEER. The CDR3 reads CASSQGGGGGETQYF. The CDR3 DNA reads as TGCGCCAGCAGCCAAGGAGGCGGGGGCGGTGAGACCCAGTACTTC.

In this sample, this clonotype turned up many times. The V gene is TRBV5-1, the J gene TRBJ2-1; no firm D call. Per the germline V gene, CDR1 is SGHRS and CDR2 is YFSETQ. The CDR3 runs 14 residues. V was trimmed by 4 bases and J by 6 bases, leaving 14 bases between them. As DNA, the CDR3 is TGCGCCAGCAGCAAAGCTATAGATTTCAATGAGCAGTTCTTC. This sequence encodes CASSKAIDFNEQFF.